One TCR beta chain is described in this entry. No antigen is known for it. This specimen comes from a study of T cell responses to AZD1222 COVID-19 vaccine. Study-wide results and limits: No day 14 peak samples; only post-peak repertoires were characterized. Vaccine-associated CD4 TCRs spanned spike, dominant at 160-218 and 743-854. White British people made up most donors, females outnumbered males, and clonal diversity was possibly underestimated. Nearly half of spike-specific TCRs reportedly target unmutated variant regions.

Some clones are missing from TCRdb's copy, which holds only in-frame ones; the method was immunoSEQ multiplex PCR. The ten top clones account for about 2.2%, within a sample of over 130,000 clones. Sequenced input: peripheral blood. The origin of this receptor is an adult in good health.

For the CDR3, the DNA is TGTGCCAGCAGCCAACTGGGCATCTCCGGAAACACCATATATTTT. This translates into CASSQLGISGNTIYF. The rearrangement uses TRBV3-1 (or the pseudogene TRBV3-2) and TRBJ1-3; unclear D gene. The germline V and J ends were trimmed by 2 bases and 4 bases, with 12 bases remaining between them. From germline, CDR1 is LGHDT and CDR2 YNNKEL (reference sequence). This CDR3 comprises 15 residues.